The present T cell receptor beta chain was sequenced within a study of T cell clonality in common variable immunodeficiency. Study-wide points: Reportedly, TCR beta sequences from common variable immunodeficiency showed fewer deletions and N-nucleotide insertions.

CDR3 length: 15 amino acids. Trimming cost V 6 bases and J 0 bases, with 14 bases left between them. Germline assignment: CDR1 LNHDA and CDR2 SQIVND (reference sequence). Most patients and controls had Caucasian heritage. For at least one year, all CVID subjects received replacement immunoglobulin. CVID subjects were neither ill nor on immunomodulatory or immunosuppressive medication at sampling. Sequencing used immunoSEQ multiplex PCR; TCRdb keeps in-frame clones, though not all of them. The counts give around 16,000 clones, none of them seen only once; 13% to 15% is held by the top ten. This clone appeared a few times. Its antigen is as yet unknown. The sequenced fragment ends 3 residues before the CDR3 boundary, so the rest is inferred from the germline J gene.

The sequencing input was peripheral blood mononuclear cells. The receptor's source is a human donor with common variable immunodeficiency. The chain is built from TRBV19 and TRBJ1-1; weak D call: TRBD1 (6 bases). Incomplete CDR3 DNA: TGTGCCAGTAGCCGTCTGGACAGCTTGAACACTGAA. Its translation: CASSRLDSLNTE. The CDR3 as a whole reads CASSRLDSLNTEAFF.